The present T cell receptor (beta chain) was sequenced within a study of T-cell memory formation after mild COVID-19 (dated by TCRdb to the early 2020s). General notes on the study: TCR sequence clusters from the two donors were largely donor specific. In two donors, T-cell clones that expanded and contracted after mild COVID-19 were followed by sequencing TCRalpha and TCRbeta repertoires longitudinally. The cohort was made up of two young adult volunteers, one female and one male, who were previously healthy. Overall study results and their limits: Contracting CD4+ clones were located mainly in the CM and EM memory subsets, whereas CD8+ clones were found to be enriched in EMRA. Only a couple of mild cases were covered in the study, and larger cohorts including severe cases with pre-infection samples were considered necessary. The detection of some responding clones in pre-infection memory suggests that pre-existing cross-reactive memory T cells joined the SARS-CoV-2 response. Balanced CD4/CD8 phenotypes were observed for clones contracting from day 15 to 85, whereas a bias towards CD4+ was observed for a second wave of clones expanding from day 15 to 37. SARS-CoV-2 specificity was not confirmed for the second-wave clones peaking on day 37.

V loses 6 bases at its end and J loses 3 bases; junction bases beyond the gene matches: 8. Counted from cysteine to phenylalanine, this CDR3 has 14 amino acids. Solely the CDR3 DNA is kept, with 42 bases framed from the first base. Looking up the germline V gene yields CDR1 SGHTA and CDR2 FQGNSA. Sequencing relied on an Illumina NovaSeq 6000. Using 5'RACE with constant-segment primers, TCRalpha and TCRbeta cDNA libraries were constructed, with sample barcodes and unique molecular identifiers added in the process. Trizol reagent was used to extract RNA from every sample. Libraries were amplified in two PCR steps, with a second sample barcode and Illumina TruSeq adapters added in the second step. The libraries were sequenced on an Illumina NovaSeq using 2 x 150 bp paired-end reads. The source study handled its data this way. Demultiplexing of reads and collapsing into UMI-guided consensus sequences were performed with migec v1.2.7. Using mixcr v2.1.11, UMI consensuses were aligned to TRA and TRB V and J templates and then assembled into clonotypes. Expanded or contracted clonotypes were those called significant by both edgeR and NoisET, with noise models trained on biological replicates. For edgeR calls, a false discovery rate-adjusted p below 0.01 and a log2 fold-change threshold of 1 were applied. As an exploratory analysis of dynamics, max-normalized trajectories of the 1000 most abundant clonotypes were examined by PCA with hierarchical clustering. Separately sequenced CD4+ and CD8+ repertoires were used to assign a CD4 or CD8 phenotype to each responding clone. The public reads were quality trimmed at Q25 with fastp and then assembled into clones with MiXCR by TCRdb, keeping productive beta chains. Rows are combined by CDR3 protein, so each entry shows the most common genes and DNA. It is TCRdb's table, rather than the study itself, that gives the V and J calls and clone size. This sample holds a few hundred thousand distinct CDR3 sequences; around 15% were observed only once. About 20% of the sample rests with the top ten.

PBMCs were isolated by Ficoll-Paque density gradient centrifugation. There are many counts of this clonotype. There is no known antigen for this receptor. No much larger clone exists at a distance of one base, and base qualities are not known. Specimen: PBMCs or a T cell subset sorted from them (not recorded which). This chain joins TRBV7-2 to TRBJ2-7, and TRBD1 matches 7 of the central bases. The sequence was obtained from a man aged 18 to 30 who had mild COVID-19 (a few samples of this study predate the infection). The sample titles of this study are shuffled in the database, so cell type and time point are left out; the donor was told from shared clones. The DNA sequence reads TGTGCCAGCAGAGAAGGGACAGTCGGCTACGAGCAGTACTTC. Translation gives CASREGTVGYEQYF.